This is a list of T cell receptor beta chains from one sample in a study of shared clonotypes between healthy human individuals. Repertoires were generated with immunoSEQ multiplex PCR, while TCRdb's copy carries only in-frame clones and drops some. This table has approximately 2,000,000 clones, 80% to 95% appearing once. Sequenced: naive CD8+ T cells from PBMCs. These receptors all come from a man aged 18 to 29 in good health. Some clones in this sample may be carry-over from other donors' samples. The CDR3 runs from the conserved cysteine through the conserved F or W. Fields, in order: CDR3 protein, V gene.

cdr3_aa: CASKLRALTPYEQYF
v_call: TRBV6-1

cdr3_aa: CASSESMTEAFF
v_call: TRBV7-9

cdr3_aa: CASSLSEQYF
v_call: TRBV5-6

cdr3_aa: CASSDLSGYTGELFF
v_call: TRBV9

cdr3_aa: CASTQAGAGGYTF
v_call: TRBV28

cdr3_aa: CATSRTIRQPQHF
v_call: TRBV15

cdr3_aa: CASSSRDYPETQYF
v_call: TRBV7-3

cdr3_aa: CASSAQNYEQYF
v_call: TRBV7-9

cdr3_aa: CASSAPFRYPSTSGNSGELFF
v_call: TRBV28

cdr3_aa: CATSKHRGWGYSNQPQHF
v_call: TRBV15